This entry features one T cell receptor beta chain sequence. Time point meaning: after dendritic cell vaccination, including at tumor progression/relapse. None of the glioblastoma patients had an isocitrate dehydrogenase mutation. This sample was included in a study of glioma-infiltrating T cells after dendritic cell vaccination. Background on the study: Dendritic cell vaccine was injected intradermally three times, biweekly.

Up to about 2 ug genomic DNA was used for TCRB CDR3 amplification. Primers: 60 V beta forward and 13 J beta reverse. TCRdb keeps only in-frame clones here, not all; method: immunoSEQ multiplex PCR. The sample shows 85,000 to 100,000 clones, less than 85% of them seen only once. The sequences come from blood, collected after dendritic cell vaccination. This sequence was found in a human donor with glioblastoma.

The CDR3 sequence: CASSRGQGREQYF. The CDR3 bases are TGTGCCAGCTCACGGGGACAGGGGCGCGAGCAGTACTTC. V gene TRBV18 combines with J gene TRBJ2-7; 10 bases fit TRBD1. In germline, CDR1 is KGHSH, CDR2 LQKENI. The CDR3 is 13 residues long. J was trimmed by 6 bases and V by 4 bases; bases with no gene match: 3.